A single sample is the source of the 18 T cell receptor beta chains below, sequenced in a study of blood T cell repertoires in COVID-19. Sequencing was performed with immunoSEQ multiplex PCR; in TCRdb, only in-frame clones are kept and a portion is missing. Of around 69,000 clones in the sample, roughly nine tenths were seen once. Sample: peripheral blood. Receptor source: a woman aged 50 to 65 with active COVID-19.

This rearrangement joins TRBV9 to TRBJ1-1, with D perhaps matching TRBD1 (6 bases). The CDR3 contains 17 residues. Trimming took 3 bases from V and 5 from J, leaving 23 bases between them. Per the germline V gene, CDR1 is SGDLS and CDR2 is YYNGEE. CDR3 bases: TGTGCCAGCAGCGAGGGAAACAACAGGGAGGGTTGGACTGAAGCTTTCTTT. Translation gives CASSEGNNREGWTEAFF.

The gene calls are TRBV7-3 and TRBJ2-3; 8 nucleotides align to TRBD1. The V gene's germline CDR1 is SGHTA and CDR2 FQGTGA. The V and J ends lost 5 bases and 6 bases, in that order; junction bases with no gene match: 7. The CDR3 has 14 residues. CDR3 DNA: TGTGCCAGCAGCCTTCAGGGGGCTGGTGATACGCAGTATTTT. This codes for CASSLQGAGDTQYF. The variable domain in full, completed from reference TRBV7-3 and TRBJ2-3, reads GAGVSQTPSNKVTEKGKYVELRCDPISGHTALYWYRQSLGQGPEFLIYFQGTGAADDSGLPNDRFFAVRPEGSVSTLKIQRTERGDSAVYLCASSLQGAGDTQYFGPGTRLTVL.

This chain links TRBV4-1 with TRBJ1-1, with D possibly TRBD1 on 6 matching bases. Germline CDR1 is MGHRA and CDR2 is YSYEKL. The CDR3 is made up of 16 amino acids. V lost 3 bases and J lost 4, with 18 bases in between. DNA for the CDR3: TGCGCCAGCAGCCAGAACCTTCCGCAGGGGCGCACTGAAGCTTTCTTT. Its protein is CASSQNLPQGRTEAFF.

The chain uses TRBV11-2 and TRBJ1-1, with a tentative D call TRBD1 (5 bases). Trimming took 1 base from V and 5 from J, leaving 14 bases between them. CDR3 length equals 15 residues. Germline V CDR1 and CDR2: SGHAT, FQNNGV. CDR3 coding DNA: TGTGCCAGCAGCTTAGTCGGGGGAGTGAGGACTGAAGCTTTCTTT. Translation gives CASSLVGGVRTEAFF.

In its sample, this clone was seen once. The chain has TRBV4-1 and TRBJ2-7, with TRBD2 as a possible D gene (6 bases). The germline V gene encodes CDR1 MGHRA and CDR2 YSYEKL. V was cut by 3 bases and J by 3 bases, with 18 bases left in between. The CDR3 extends over 16 amino acids. CDR3 DNA: TGCGCCAGCAGCCAGCTGCTCTCGGGGGTAGGCTACGAGCAGTACTTC. Protein product: CASSQLLSGVGYEQYF.

The genes are TRBV5-1 and TRBJ2-3, with 8 bases that match TRBD2. The CDR3 has 16 residues. CDR1 is SGHRS, CDR2 YFSETQ, per germline. V shed 1 base, J shed 5 bases, and the junction held 9 bases outside the gene matches. This chain's CDR3 is CASSLISGSIGDTQYF. DNA of the CDR3: TGCGCCAGCAGCTTGATCAGCGGGAGCATTGGAGATACGCAGTATTTT.

The chain uses TRBV4-1 and TRBJ1-4, with D hard to call. This CDR3 comprises 16 residues. Germline CDR1 is MGHRA and CDR2 is YSYEKL. With 4 bases removed from V and 6 bases from J, the gap between germline ends came to 18 bases. The DNA of the CDR3 is TGCGCCAGCAGCCCTGACTACAGCCCCAGATATGAAAAACTGTTTTTT. Translating gives CASSPDYSPRYEKLFF.

The genes are TRBV18 and TRBJ1-6; weak D call: TRBD1 (5 bases). Germline-derived CDR1 and CDR2 are KGHSH and LQKENI. The length of the CDR3 is 15 residues. Trimming removed 2 bases at V and 5 bases at J, with 10 bases between. In DNA, the CDR3 is TGTGCCAGCTCACCATCTCGGGGGGATAATTCACCCCTCCACTTT. Residues: CASSPSRGDNSPLHF.

The chain has TRBV28 and TRBJ2-2, with 9 bases lining up with TRBD1. J lost 6 bases, V lost 3 bases, and 5 bases had no gene match. Looked up from germline, CDR1 is MDHEN and CDR2 is SYDVKM. The CDR3 runs to 15 residues. CDR3 protein: CASSLGDRVPGELFF. Written as DNA, the CDR3 is TGTGCCAGCAGTTTGGGGGACAGGGTCCCCGGGGAGCTGTTTTTT.

This chain uses TRBV11-2 with TRBJ2-1; unclear D gene. Germline CDR1 is SGHAT and CDR2 is FQNNGV. Trimming removed 7 bases from V and 2 bases from J, with 9 bases in between. This CDR3 has 13 amino acids. The CDR3 here is CASMGLAYNEQFF. CDR3 bases: TGTGCCAGCATGGGTCTAGCCTACAATGAGCAGTTCTTC.

The J gene is TRBJ2-7, the V gene TRBV5-5; D unresolved. V was clipped by 4 bases and J by 1 base, with 12 bases between them. From germline, CDR1 is SGHKS and CDR2 YYEKEE (reference sequence). This CDR3 has 14 amino acids. As DNA, the CDR3 is TGTGCCAGCAGCCAGACGGGTTGGTCCTACGAGCAGTACTTC. Its protein is CASSQTGWSYEQYF.

The V and J genes are TRBV30 and TRBJ1-1, with D tentatively TRBD1 (5 bases). Germline values: CDR1 GTSNPN, CDR2 SVGIG (reference sequence). Trimming removed 3 bases from V and 11 bases from J, with 13 bases in between. The CDR3 contains 11 residues. The CDR3 DNA sequence: TGTGCCTGGAGCGGACATAAGAGGGCTTTCTTT. It codes for CAWSGHKRAFF.

The chain employs TRBV3-1 (or the pseudogene TRBV3-2) and TRBJ2-5; 7 nucleotides align to TRBD1. CDR1 and CDR2 (germline): LGHDT, YNNKEL (reference sequence). V shed 0 bases and J 2 bases; nucleotides not matched to a gene: 3. This CDR3 has 15 amino acids. The CDR3 sequence is CASSQDPGQQETQYF. CDR3 nucleotides: TGTGCCAGCAGCCAAGATCCGGGACAGCAAGAGACCCAGTACTTC.

J is TRBJ2-1 and V is TRBV19; TRBD2 matches at 8 bases. V shed 4 bases, J shed 4 bases, and the junction held 3 bases outside the gene matches. Germline assignment: CDR1 LNHDA and CDR2 SQIVND (reference sequence). CDR3 size: 14 residues. The CDR3 DNA follows: TGTGCCAGTAGTAAACTAGCGGATTACAATGAGCAGTTCTTC. Amino acid sequence: CASSKLADYNEQFF.

This sequence joins TRBV7-2 and TRBJ2-7; TRBD2 agrees at 9 bases. CDR3 length: 14 amino acids. V trimming: 6 bases; J trimming: 6 bases; junction bases outside the gene matches: 9. Germline V gene sequence: CDR1 SGHTA, CDR2 FQGNSA. This CDR3 is CASRGRASGTEQYF. Written as DNA, the CDR3 is TGTGCCAGCAGGGGGCGGGCTAGCGGGACCGAGCAGTACTTC.

The chain has TRBV9 and TRBJ1-1; D is uncertain. Germline V gene lookup returns CDR1 SGDLS and CDR2 YYNGEE. The germline V and J ends were trimmed by 2 bases and 5 bases, with 7 bases remaining between them. The CDR3 contains 12 residues. DNA for the CDR3: TGTGCCAGCAGCGTGCGGACTACTGAAGCTTTCTTT. Its translation is CASSVRTTEAFF. Supplemented by reference TRBV9 and TRBJ1-1, the full variable domain reads DSGVTQTPKHLITATGQRVTLRCSPRSGDLSVYWYQQSLDQGLQFLIQYYNGEERAKGNILERFSAQQFPDLHSELNLSSLELGDSALYFCASSVRTTEAFFGQGTRLTVV.

The V call is TRBV28, the J call TRBJ2-1, with D tentatively TRBD2 (6 bases). Trimming stripped 7 bases from V and 3 bases from J, with 10 bases between. Germline V gene lookup returns CDR1 MDHEN and CDR2 SYDVKM. The CDR3 extends over 13 amino acids. The CDR3 nucleotides read TGTGCCAGCACCCTAGCGAGCTACAATGAGCAGTTCTTC. Encoded protein: CASTLASYNEQFF.

The J gene is TRBJ2-7, the V gene TRBV7-8; possible D gene TRBD2, 6 bases. CDR3 length: 15 residues. CDR1 and CDR2 (germline): SGHVS, FQNEAQ. V dropped 5 bases and J dropped 0 bases, with 14 bases sitting between them. CDR3 loop: CASSPTGVLSYEQYF. DNA for the CDR3: TGTGCCAGCAGCCCTACGGGAGTCCTCTCCTACGAGCAGTACTTC.